The 20 T cell receptor beta chains below were found in one sample sequenced in a study of shared clonotypes between healthy human individuals. The method was immunoSEQ multiplex PCR; TCRdb's version includes in-frame clones alone and lacks a portion of them. The table has some 1,100,000 clones, around three quarters seen once; the top ten hold 0.5% to 0.6%. The sequencing sample was made of memory CD4+ T cells from PBMCs. Subset denoted: CD45RA-negative fraction. These receptors came from a man aged 18 to 29 in good health. Some clones in this sample may be carry-over from other donors' samples.

This sequence joins TRBV15 and TRBJ1-2; D unclear. The CDR3 has 15 residues. V lost 2 bases, J lost 6 bases, and 16 bases lay in between. CDR1 and CDR2 from the germline V gene are LNHNV and YYDKDF (reference sequence). The CDR3: CATSRNIGVEDGYTF. The CDR3 DNA reads TGTGCCACCAGCAGAAATATTGGGGTAGAGGATGGCTACACCTTC.

The chain joins TRBV4-2 to TRBJ2-3; possibly TRBD2 for D (6 bases). V lost 7 bases, J lost 4 bases, and 24 bases lay in between. Germline CDR1 is LGHNA and CDR2 is YNFKEQ. The CDR3 totals 17 residues. This chain's CDR3 is CASTTRAGTRGADTQYF. DNA of the CDR3: TGTGCCAGCACCACAAGGGCCGGGACTCGCGGGGCAGATACGCAGTATTTT.

This chain links TRBV6-5 with TRBJ2-7; possible D gene TRBD2, 6 bases. CDR1 and CDR2 from the germline V gene are MNHEY and SVGAGI. The ends were cut back, 5 bases at V and 2 bases at J, with 16 bases in the middle. This CDR3 is built from 15 residues. The CDR3 here is CASSRFRDSPYEQYF. Written as DNA, the CDR3 is TGTGCCAGCAGTCGATTCCGGGACTCACCCTACGAGCAGTACTTC.

This clone is a singleton in its sample. This CDR3 is also generated by other DNA sequences in the sample. The chain links TRBV2 to TRBJ1-6; TRBD1 aligns across 8 bases. The CDR3 length is 16 residues. The germline V gene has CDR1 SNHLY and CDR2 FYNNEI. The V gene end was trimmed by 4 bases and the J gene end by 0 bases; junction bases not matched to a gene: 2. Written as DNA, the CDR3 is TGTGCCAGCAGTGGACAGGGGAGCTCCTATAATTCACCCCTCCACTTT. This sequence encodes CASSGQGSSYNSPLHF.

The chain employs TRBV10-3 and TRBJ2-3, with TRBD1 identical over 10 bases. Losses at the gene ends were 5 bases for V and 4 bases for J; bases not matched to a gene: 9. CDR3 size: 16 residues. Germline V gene data show CDR1 as ENHRY and CDR2 as SYGVKD. CDR3: CAISSRTGGIADTQYF. In DNA, the CDR3 is TGTGCCATCAGTTCCCGGACAGGGGGAATAGCAGATACGCAGTATTTT.

This clone was detected once. The CDR3 region is CASSLAGTGGTGELFF. The DNA of the CDR3 is TGTGCCAGCAGCTTAGCGGGGACAGGGGGCACCGGGGAGCTGTTTTTT. The chain combines TRBV7-2 with TRBJ2-2, with TRBD1 matching 11 bases. Germline CDR1 reads SGHTA; CDR2 reads FQGNSA. After removal of 0 bases from V and 4 bases from J, the junction contained 1 base not matched to a gene. The CDR3 contains 16 residues.

The chain links TRBV6-1 to TRBJ1-5; TRBD1 agrees at 8 bases. The CDR3 sequence is 14 residues long. Germline V gene data show CDR1 as MNHNS and CDR2 as SASEGT. J was trimmed by 6 bases and V by 6 bases; bases with no gene match: 7. The CDR3 here is CASSDRGGGQPQHF. CDR3 in DNA: TGTGCCAGCAGCGACAGGGGCGGGGGTCAGCCCCAGCATTTT.

This clone was recorded once. The CDR3 DNA reads TGCAGCCCGCCGCCCAGGGGGAAGTATGGGTCCGACAATGAGCAGTTCTTC. It translates to CSPPPRGKYGSDNEQFF. V is TRBV29-1 and J is TRBJ2-1, with 7 bases identical to TRBD1. Unmatched junction bases numbered 21, after V lost 8 bases and J lost 5 bases. Germline V gives CDR1 SQVTM, CDR2 ANQGSEA. CDR3 length: 17 residues.

The chain links TRBV30 to TRBJ1-6; 7 bases line up with TRBD1. CDR3 length: 13 amino acids. The trim removed 4 bases at V and 8 bases at J, leaving 5 bases unmatched. The V gene's germline CDR1 is GTSNPN and CDR2 SVGIG (reference sequence). CDR3 region: CAWNRDRYSPLHF. DNA of the CDR3: TGTGCCTGGAACCGGGACAGATATTCACCCCTCCACTTT. Filled out from reference TRBV30 and TRBJ1-6, the complete variable domain reads SQTIHQWPATLVQPVGSPLSLECTVEGTSNPNLYWYRQAAGRGLQLLFYSVGIGQISSEVPQNLSASRPQDRQFILSSKKLLLSDSGFYLCAWNRDRYSPLHFGNGTRLTVT.

This clone was picked up one time. The chain combines TRBV7-9 with TRBJ2-6, with D uncertain. The CDR3 has 14 amino acids. Germline lookup yields CDR1 SEHNR and CDR2 FQNEAQ (reference sequence). V was clipped by 1 base and J by 1 base, with 2 bases between them. The CDR3 sequence is CASSLDSGANVLTF. The CDR3 DNA reads as TGTGCCAGCAGCTTAGATTCTGGGGCCAACGTCCTGACTTTC.

The V gene is TRBV18, the J gene TRBJ1-5; 9 bases fit TRBD1. The CDR3 covers 16 residues. The germline CDR1 and CDR2 sequences are KGHSH and LQKENI. The V and J ends lost 2 bases and 6 bases, in that order; junction bases with no gene match: 8. CDR3 nucleotides: TGTGCCAGCTCACCAAGGGCACAGGGGGCAGGTCAGCCCCAGCATTTT. It codes for CASSPRAQGAGQPQHF. Full variable domain (rest looked up from reference TRBV18 and TRBJ1-5): NAGVMQNPRHLVRRRGQEARLRCSPMKGHSHVYWYRQLPEEGLKFMVYLQKENIIDESGMPKERFSAEFPKEGPSILRIQQVVRGDSAAYFCASSPRAQGAGQPQHFGDGTRLSIL.

V usage is TRBV18 and J usage is TRBJ2-1; 12 bases map to TRBD2. Germline CDR1 KGHSH, CDR2 LQKENI. The CDR3 is 15 residues long. Trimming took 7 bases from V and 6 from J; bases not matched to a gene: 7. For the CDR3, the DNA is TGTGCCAGCTTACGGACTAGCGGGATCCCCAATGAGCAGTTCTTC. Its translation: CASLRTSGIPNEQFF.

V usage is TRBV4-3 and J usage is TRBJ2-7, with D possibly called TRBD1 or TRBD2 (6 bases each). Germline CDR1 reads LGHNA; CDR2 reads YSLEER. The CDR3 is 15 residues long. V was cut by 0 bases and J by 4 bases, with 13 bases left in between. CDR3 in amino acids: CASSQDMGGQYEQYF. Written as DNA, the CDR3 is TGCGCCAGCAGCCAAGATATGGGAGGACAGTACGAGCAGTACTTC.

About this clone: Additional DNA sequences in this sample encode the identical CDR3. V gene TRBV9 combines with J gene TRBJ2-1; unclear D gene. The germline gives CDR1 SGDLS, CDR2 YYNGEE. This CDR3 region has 12 residues. Trimming shortened V by 0 bases and J by 8 bases, and 6 bases separated the two germline ends. The CDR3, as DNA: TGTGCCAGCAGCGTAGGTGCCTATGAGCAGTTCTTC. This encodes CASSVGAYEQFF.

The chain carries TRBV28 and TRBJ1-3, with D perhaps TRBD1 (6 bases). The CDR3 extends over 14 amino acids. Trimming left V 7 bases short and J 0 bases short, with 10 bases between. Germline V lookup: CDR1 MDHEN, CDR2 SYDVKM. In nucleotides, the CDR3 is TGTGCCAGCACAGGACAGCTCTCTGGAAACACCATATATTTT. Translated: CASTGQLSGNTIYF.

As to this clone: Just one base apart from a much larger clone, this may be a read error. The J gene is TRBJ1-2, the V gene TRBV7-9, with 7 bases fitting TRBD1. The germline V gene encodes CDR1 SEHNR and CDR2 FQNEAQ (reference sequence). With 4 bases clipped from V and 4 bases from J, the junction kept 3 bases outside the gene matches. This CDR3 comprises 13 residues. CDR3 sequence reads: CASSWGQIYGYTF. The CDR3 DNA is TGTGCCAGCAGCTGGGGACAGATCTATGGCTACACCTTC.

The chain is built from TRBV9 and TRBJ2-1; D is unresolved. This CDR3 is 17 amino acids long. Germline V gene sequence: CDR1 SGDLS, CDR2 YYNGEE. V was shortened by 3 bases and J by 2 bases, with 18 bases between the two germline ends. CDR3: CASSDPKERRTYNEQFF. In DNA, the CDR3 is TGTGCCAGCAGCGACCCGAAGGAAAGAAGGACCTACAATGAGCAGTTCTTC.

Notes on this clone: A much larger clone is a single base away; this may be a read error. The sample carries other DNA sequences with the same CDR3. This rearrangement joins TRBV5-4 to TRBJ1-3; TRBD1 might be the D (6 bases). The germline V and J ends were trimmed by 0 bases and 2 bases, with 6 bases remaining between them. CDR3 length: 14 residues. Germline V gives CDR1 SGHNT, CDR2 YYREEE (reference sequence). The CDR3 is CASSLAGAGNTIYF. The CDR3, as DNA: TGTGCCAGCAGCTTGGCAGGGGCTGGAAACACCATATATTTT. The full variable domain, with the rest looked up from reference TRBV5-4 and TRBJ1-3, is ETGVTQSPTHLIKTRGQQVTLRCSSQSGHNTVSWYQQALGQGPQFIFQYYREEENGRGNFPPRFSGLQFPNYSSELNVNALELDDSALYLCASSLAGAGNTIYFGEGSWLTVV.

The chain combines TRBV4-2 with TRBJ2-6, with TRBD1 as a possible D gene (5 bases). Trimming shortened V by 4 bases and J by 0 bases, and 7 bases separated the two germline ends. CDR3 length: 15 residues. CDR1 and CDR2 (germline): LGHNA, YNFKEQ. This CDR3 is CASSRQRSGANVLTF. The CDR3 coding sequence is TGTGCCAGCAGCCGACAGCGCTCTGGGGCCAACGTCCTGACTTTC.

This chain joins TRBV9 and TRBJ2-1, with D hard to call. The germline V gene encodes CDR1 SGDLS and CDR2 YYNGEE. This CDR3 has 15 amino acids. V shed 4 bases and J shed 0 bases, with 11 bases lying between them. The CDR3 DNA reads as TGTGCCAGCAGCCCGACCCCTTTCTCCTACAATGAGCAGTTCTTC. As protein: CASSPTPFSYNEQFF.